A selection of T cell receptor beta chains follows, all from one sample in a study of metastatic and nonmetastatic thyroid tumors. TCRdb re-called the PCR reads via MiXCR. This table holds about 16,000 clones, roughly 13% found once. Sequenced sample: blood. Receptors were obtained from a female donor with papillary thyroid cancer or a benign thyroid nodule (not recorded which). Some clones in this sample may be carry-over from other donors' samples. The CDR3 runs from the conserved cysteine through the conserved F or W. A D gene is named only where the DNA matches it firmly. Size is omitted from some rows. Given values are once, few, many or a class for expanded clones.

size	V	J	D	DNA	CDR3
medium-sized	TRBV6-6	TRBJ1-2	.	TGTGCCAGCAGTTACTTATCTTACGCTCGAGGCTACACCTTC	CASSYLSYARGYTF
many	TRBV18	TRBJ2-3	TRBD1	TGTGCCAGCTCCCGACAGGGGAACACAGATACGCAGTATTTT	CASSRQGNTDTQYF
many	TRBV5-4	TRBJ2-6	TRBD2	TGTGCCAGCAGCTTAAGGCGGGGGACCTATGCCGGGGCCAACGTCCTGACTTTC	CASSLRRGTYAGANVLTF
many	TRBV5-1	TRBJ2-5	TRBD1	TGCGCCAGCAGCTTGGGGACAGGAACGGGGGAGACCCAGTACTTC	CASSLGTGTGETQYF
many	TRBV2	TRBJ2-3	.	TGTGCCAGCATCGAGGTTGGCACAGATACGCAGTATTTT	CASIEVGTDTQYF
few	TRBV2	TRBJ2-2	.	TGTGCCAGCAGTACCTACACCGGGGAGCCGTTTTTT	CASSTYTGEPFF
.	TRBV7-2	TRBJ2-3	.	TGTGCCAGCCCCTCCGGGGTCACAGATACGCAGTATTTT	CASPSGVTDTQYF
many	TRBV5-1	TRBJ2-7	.	TGCGCCAGCAGCTTGGAAGGGGGGGCGACCTACGAGCAGTACTTC	CASSLEGGATYEQYF
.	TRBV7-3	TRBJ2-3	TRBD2	TGTGCCAGCAGCTCAGCGGGGGGCACAGATACGCAGTATTTT	CASSSAGGTDTQYF
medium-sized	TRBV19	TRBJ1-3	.	TGTGCCAGTACCGCCGGGGGTGGAAACACCATATATTTT	CASTAGGGNTIYF
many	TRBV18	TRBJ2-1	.	TGTGCCAGCTCACCGGCGCGGAACAATGAGCAGTTCTTC	CASSPARNNEQFF
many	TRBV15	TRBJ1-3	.	TGTGCCACCAGCAGAGACAGGGGCGTTGGAAACACCATATATTTT	CATSRDRGVGNTIYF
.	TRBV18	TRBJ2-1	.	TGTGCCAGCTCGCCCCGGGACTCCTGGACGAATGAGCAGTTCTTC	CASSPRDSWTNEQFF
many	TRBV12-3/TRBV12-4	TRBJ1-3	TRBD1	TGTGCCAGCAGTTTAGATGTGGGAGTTTGGGGACAGGAATACTCTGGAAACACCATATATTTT	CASSLDVGVWGQEYSGNTIYF
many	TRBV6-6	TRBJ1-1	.	TGTGCCAGCAGTTCACAGGGCCATCCAGCACTTGGGGTGAACACTGAAGCTTTCTTT	CASSSQGHPALGVNTEAFF
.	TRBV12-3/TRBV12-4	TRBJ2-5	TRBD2	TGTGCCAGCAGACTAGCGGGAGGGGGCGAGACCCAGTACTTC	CASRLAGGGETQYF
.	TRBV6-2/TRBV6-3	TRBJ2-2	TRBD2	TGTGCCAGCAGTTATTTTGCGGGAGCCACCGTGGAGCTGTTTTTT	CASSYFAGATVELFF
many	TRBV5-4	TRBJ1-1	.	TGTGCCAGCACCCCCCGGGGGCAGGCTGAAGCTTTCTTT	CASTPRGQAEAFF
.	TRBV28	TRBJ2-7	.	TGTGCCAGCAGTTTTTACGGGAGCTCCTACGAGCAGTACTTC	CASSFYGSSYEQYF
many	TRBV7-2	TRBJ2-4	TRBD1	TGTGCCAGCACCGCAGGGACAGGGCTCAACATTCAGTACTTC	CASTAGTGLNIQYF
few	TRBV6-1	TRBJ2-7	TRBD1	TGTGCCAGCAGTGAGGGACAGGGGGCTTACGAGCAGTACTTC	CASSEGQGAYEQYF
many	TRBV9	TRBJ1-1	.	TGTGCCAGCAGCGTTACAGGGATGAACACTGAAGCTTTCTTT	CASSVTGMNTEAFF
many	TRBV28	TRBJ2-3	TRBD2	TGTGCCAGCCGCCAGGGACTAGGGACAGATACGCAGTATTTT	CASRQGLGTDTQYF
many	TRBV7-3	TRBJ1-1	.	TGTGCCAGCAGCCAGGGAATGAACACTGAAGCTTTCTTT	CASSQGMNTEAFF
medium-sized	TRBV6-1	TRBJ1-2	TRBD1	TGTGCCAGCAGCGTACAGGGAGGGGGCCGTGGCTACACCTTC	CASSVQGGGRGYTF
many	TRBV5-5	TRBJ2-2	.	TGTGCCAGCAGCTTGCGACAGGGAGGGTCCGGGGAGCTGTTTTTT	CASSLRQGGSGELFF
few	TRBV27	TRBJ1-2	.	TGTGCCAGTAGTTTATCGTGCTGGGAGCACTATGGCTACACCTTC	CASSLSCWEHYGYTF
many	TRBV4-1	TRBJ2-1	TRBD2	TGCGCCAGCAGCCAAGAGGGGGGGTTGGCGGGAGGGCCGCGGGATGAGCAGTTCTTC	CASSQEGGLAGGPRDEQFF
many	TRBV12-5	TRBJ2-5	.	TGTGCTAGTGGTTTGTTCGGTGAGACCCAGTACTTC	CASGLFGETQYF
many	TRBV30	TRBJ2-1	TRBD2	TGTGCCTGGAGTCCTGCTAGCGGAGCCTACAATGAGCAGTTCTTC	CAWSPASGAYNEQFF
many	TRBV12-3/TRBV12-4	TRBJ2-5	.	TGTGCCAGCAGTTTAGCGGGGGGCACTCCGGGGGAGACCCAGTACTTC	CASSLAGGTPGETQYF
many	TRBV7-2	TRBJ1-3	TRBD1	TGTGCCAGCAGCTTAGCGGTACCAGGGGGTGGAAACACCATATATTTT	CASSLAVPGGGNTIYF
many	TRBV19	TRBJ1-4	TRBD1	TGTGCCAGTAGTAGGACAGGGGGCCATGAAAAACTGTTTTTT	CASSRTGGHEKLFF
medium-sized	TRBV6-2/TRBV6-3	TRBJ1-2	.	TGTGCCCTCCGAAAGACAGGCGCCTATGGCTACACCTTC	CALRKTGAYGYTF
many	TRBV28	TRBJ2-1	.	TGTGCCAGCAGTTTATCCGGGACGGGGGGCTTCAATGAGCAGTTCTTC	CASSLSGTGGFNEQFF
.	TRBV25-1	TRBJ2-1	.	TGTGCCAGCAGGGAGGCGGCCAATGAGCAGTTCTTC	CASREAANEQFF
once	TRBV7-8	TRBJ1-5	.	TGTGCCAGCAGCTTAGATACAGGTGCAAATCAGCCCCAGCATTTT	CASSLDTGANQPQHF
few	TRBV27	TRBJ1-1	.	TGTGCCAGATCCCTCCGGGACACCAACACTGAAGCTTTCTTT	CARSLRDTNTEAFF
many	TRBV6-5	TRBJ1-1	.	TGTGCCAGCAGTTACGGCCTAGGACAGCTGAACACTGAAGCTTTCTTT	CASSYGLGQLNTEAFF
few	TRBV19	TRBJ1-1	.	TGTGCCAGTAGCAGACTCGGACACCCGAACACTGAAGCTTTCTTT	CASSRLGHPNTEAFF
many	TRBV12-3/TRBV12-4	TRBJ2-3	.	TGTGCCAGCACCTTACAGACCGAAATGGGGGATACGCAGTATTTT	CASTLQTEMGDTQYF
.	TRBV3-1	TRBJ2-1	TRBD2	TGTGCCAGCAGCCAAGCGGGGGGGTACAATGAGCAGTTCTTC	CASSQAGGYNEQFF
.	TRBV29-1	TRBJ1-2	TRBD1	TGCAGCGCTCGACAGGGGGATTGCTACACCTTT	CSARQGDCYTF
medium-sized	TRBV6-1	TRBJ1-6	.	TGTGCCAGCAGTCGTGACTTCCAAACTAATTCACCCCTCCACTTT	CASSRDFQTNSPLHF
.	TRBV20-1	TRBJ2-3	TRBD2	TGCAGTGCTCGGGGCCTAGCGGTGGGCACAGATATGCAGTATTTT	CSARGLAVGTDMQYF
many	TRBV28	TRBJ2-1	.	TGTGCCAGCAGTTTGACGGGACACCACAAACTGAGCTCCTACAATGAGCAGTTCTTC	CASSLTGHHKLSSYNEQFF
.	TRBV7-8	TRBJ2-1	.	TGTGCCAGCAGCCTCTCGGGGACCGAGCAGTTCTTC	CASSLSGTEQFF
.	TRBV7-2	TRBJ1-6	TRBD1	TGTGCCAGCAGCCCGCGGACAGGTAATTCACCCCTCCACTTT	CASSPRTGNSPLHF
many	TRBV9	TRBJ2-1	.	TGTGCCAGCAGCGCCCCTGAGGGTTTAGTAAATGAGCAGTTCTTC	CASSAPEGLVNEQFF
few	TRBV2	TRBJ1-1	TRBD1	TGTGCCAGCAGTCCGGACAGGGGGGAAGCTTTCTTT	CASSPDRGEAFF